This entry lists 4 T cell receptor beta chains sequenced from one sample in a study of radiotherapy plus CTLA-4 blockade in lung cancer. Sequencing used immunoSEQ multiplex PCR; TCRdb keeps in-frame clones, though not all of them. This sample carries about 98,000 clones, 82% of them seen once, and the ten largest clones take under 4%. Sample: peripheral blood, taken from a patient treated with radiotherapy plus ipilimumab. The receptors stem from a human donor with non-small cell lung cancer who had a partial response to radiotherapy plus ipilimumab.

The V call is TRBV27, the J call TRBJ2-7; 8 nucleotides line up with TRBD2. CDR3 length equals 14 residues. The germline V gene encodes CDR1 MNHEY and CDR2 SMNVEV (reference sequence). V shed 5 bases, J shed 0 bases, and the junction held 3 bases outside the gene matches. The CDR3 loop reads CASSKREISYEQYF. The CDR3 DNA sequence: TGTGCCAGCAGTAAGCGGGAGATCTCCTACGAGCAGTACTTC.

The chain employs TRBV1 and TRBJ1-1. TRBV1 is assigned pseudogene status. The CDR3 has 14 residues. CDR3 amino acids: CTSSQDEGRAEAFF. CDR3 coding DNA: TGCACCAGCAGCCAAGATGAGGGGAGGGCTGAAGCTTTCTTT.

CDR3 nucleotide sequence: TGTGCCAGCAGCCTACAGGGGGGCAATGAGCAGTTCTTC. Encoded protein: CASSLQGGNEQFF. This chain joins TRBV7-3 and TRBJ2-1; 8 positions agree with TRBD1. J gave up 6 bases and V 5 bases, and 3 bases lay outside the gene matches. CDR1 and CDR2 (germline): SGHTA, FQGTGA. This CDR3 region has 13 residues.

The chain combines TRBV7-9 with TRBJ1-1, with D hard to call. Looked up from germline, CDR1 is SEHNR and CDR2 is FQNEAQ (reference sequence). The CDR3 consists of 13 residues. The V gene lost 1 base and the J gene lost 5 bases, with 8 bases spanning the gap. CDR3 region: CASSLERVTEAFF. CDR3 bases: TGTGCCAGCAGCTTAGAGAGGGTAACTGAAGCTTTCTTT.